These T cell receptor beta chains were read from a single sample in a study of beta chain features in type 1 diabetes. Here immunoSEQ multiplex PCR was the method, and the copy in TCRdb shows in-frame clones only, minus some. The sample includes around 250,000 clones, around 68% of them seen just once. Sequencing was done on a sample of naive CD4+ T cells from blood. These TCRs come from a man aged 25 to 40 in good health. Each CDR3 is given with its conserved first and last residue. A D gene is named only where the DNA matches it firmly. For some rows the clone size is stated as once, few or many, or as a class when expanded; others skip it.

D gene,clone size,J gene,V gene,CDR3 DNA,CDR3 protein
NA,NA,TRBJ2-5,TRBV5-1,TGCGCCAGCAGCTTGGCAGGGAGTGGAGAGACCCAGTACTTC,CASSLAGSGETQYF
NA,NA,TRBJ2-1,TRBV9,TGTGCCAGCAGCGTTGATATCTCCTACAATGAGCAGTTCTTC,CASSVDISYNEQFF
TRBD2,NA,TRBJ2-3,TRBV5-5,TGTGCCAGCAGCTTCGGGGGACTAGGGAGCACAGATACGCAGTATTTT,CASSFGGLGSTDTQYF
NA,few,TRBJ2-3,TRBV21-1,TGTGCCAGCAGCCCCGGGCGGGAGGGAAGCACAGATACGCAGTATTTT,CASSPGREGSTDTQYF
TRBD2,few,TRBJ2-1,TRBV7-9,TGTGCCACTCCGGGACTAGCGGGAGAGGGAGAGCAGTTCTTC,CATPGLAGEGEQFF
NA,few,TRBJ2-7,TRBV29-1,TGCAGCGTTGGCCCCGGCAGTGGAGAGCAGTACTTC,CSVGPGSGEQYF
NA,NA,TRBJ2-1,TRBV28,TGTGCCAGCACCAAGATATCGGGAACCCACTACAATGAGCAGTTCTTC,CASTKISGTHYNEQFF
NA,NA,TRBJ2-7,TRBV5-1,TGCGCCAGCAGCTTGAGTGTAGCCTCCTACGAGCAGTACTTC,CASSLSVASYEQYF
TRBD1,NA,TRBJ1-5,TRBV30,TGTGCCGCAAAGACAGGGGATAAGGGCAATCAGCCCCAGCATTTT,CAAKTGDKGNQPQHF
TRBD1,NA,TRBJ2-1,TRBV9,TGTGCCAGCAGCGTAGTCCCGACAGGGCTCGGCCATGAGCAGTTCTTC,CASSVVPTGLGHEQFF
NA,NA,TRBJ2-7,TRBV29-1,TGCAGCGTTGGGGAGAGAGGTGAGCAGTACTTC,CSVGERGEQYF
NA,NA,TRBJ2-1,TRBV30,TGTGCCTGGAGTGTTTTTTCATACAATGAGCAGTTCTTC,CAWSVFSYNEQFF
NA,few,TRBJ1-6,TRBV15,TGTGCCACCAGCTTATGGGGAGAAAATTCACCCCTCCACTTT,CATSLWGENSPLHF
TRBD2,NA,TRBJ2-1,TRBV5-1,TGCGCCAGCAGCCAGACTAGCGGGAGAACGTATAACAATGAGCAGTTCTTC,CASSQTSGRTYNNEQFF
TRBD2,NA,TRBJ2-3,TRBV2,TGTGCCAGCGACCTTGTAGCGGGAGTCGGGACAGATACGCAGTATTTT,CASDLVAGVGTDTQYF
NA,NA,TRBJ2-1,TRBV18,TGTGCCAGCTCCCCCAGGGGGGACTCCTACAATGAGCAGTTCTTC,CASSPRGDSYNEQFF
NA,NA,TRBJ2-2,TRBV5-1,TGCGCCAGCAGACGGGTCGGGGAGCTGTTTTTT,CASRRVGELFF
NA,once,TRBJ1-2,TRBV7-9,TGTGCCAGCAGCTTCCAGGGGCCGAGGGGCTACACCTTC,CASSFQGPRGYTF
NA,NA,TRBJ2-2,TRBV30,TGTGCCTGGAGCCAGGTCAACACCGGGGAGCTGTTTTTT,CAWSQVNTGELFF
NA,few,TRBJ2-7,TRBV30,TGTGCCTGGAGTGCCAGCTACGAGCAGTACTTC,CAWSASYEQYF
NA,few,TRBJ2-5,TRBV11-2,TGTGCCAGCGGAACTGCCACGACCCAGTACTTC,CASGTATTQYF
NA,NA,TRBJ2-3,TRBV7-9,TGTGCCAGCAGCTTAGCGCTAGTTGCGGATACGCAGTATTTT,CASSLALVADTQYF
TRBD2,NA,TRBJ2-1,TRBV30,TGTGCCTGGAGTGTACTGGGGCTAGCGGCTAAGTCCAATGAGCAGTTCTTC,CAWSVLGLAAKSNEQFF
TRBD2,NA,TRBJ2-4,TRBV7-2,TGTGCCAGCAGCGCCAGCGGGAGGGACATTCAGTACTTC,CASSASGRDIQYF
NA,NA,TRBJ2-1,TRBV7-2,TGTGCCAGCAGCTTAGAGATGGGAGAGCAGTTCTTC,CASSLEMGEQFF